This entry describes one T cell receptor (beta chain). Its recognized antigen is unknown. No quality values exist for individual bases; no much larger clone is one base distant. The sample comes from a study of beta chain features in type 1 diabetes (dated by TCRdb to between 2017 and 2018). For context, the study as a whole: Patients and healthy donors did not differ in mean age, gender distribution, total cell number or subset yield. A total of over 90,000,000 sorted cells were examined across all samples, and a strong correlation was observed between cell number per subset and RNA yield. In the study, recently diagnosed type 1 diabetes patients and matched healthy donors were compared on the TCRB repertoires of their sorted circulating CD4+ T cell subsets. Regulatory and stem cell-like memory subsets were obtained from only 8 patients and roughly eight healthy donors, while naive and central memory subsets were obtained from all 30 or so donors. The research as a whole found: Naive, central memory and regulatory TCRB repertoires appeared to be more alike among patients than among healthy donors. Because small numbers of individuals were included in the HLA sub-analyses, any influence of HLA type on TCRB rearrangement was left unresolved. PCR may preferentially amplify shorter templates, but because patient and control samples were amplified and corrected together, any resulting skew would affect both groups equally. Because cDNA was sequenced instead of genomic DNA, activated cells with high expression could be over-represented, although the groups did not differ in activation or CD3 levels. Type 1 diabetes patients showed a moderate but significant shortening of TCRB CDR3 length in all four CD4+ subsets. At VDJ recombination sites, type 1 diabetes patients had fewer insertions and more deleted nucleotides, which implies abnormalities in thymic rearrangement.

From the cysteine through the phenylalanine, the CDR3 covers 18 amino acids. CDR3 DNA is the only sequence kept; it has 54 bases, read in frame from the first base. Unmatched junction bases come to 13, with V trimmed by 5 bases and J by 0 bases. The germline V gene encodes CDR1 LNHNV and CDR2 YYDKDF (reference sequence). A single peripheral blood draw of about 116 mL on average was collected from each donor into heparinised tubes. A BD FACSAria II was used to sort naive, central memory, regulatory and stem cell-like memory CD4+ T cells with a panel that included CD45RO, CCR7, CD25, CD127, CD95 and CD27. Purity was above 98% for every sorted population. PBMCs were isolated right away by Lymphoprep density gradient centrifugation and were stained directly, without culture. Samples were stained and sorted in pairs, with one healthy donor and one patient per experiment, so that batch effects were minimized.

The entire amount of isolated RNA was reverse transcribed using the High Capacity cDNA Reverse Transcription Kit, so the sequenced TCRB transcripts were expressed ones. Deep immunoSEQ sequencing was applied to naive, central memory and regulatory T cell samples, giving an average of about 3.6 million total reads per sample. After sorted cells were lysed in RLT buffer, RNA was extracted with DNase-treated RNeasy Micro or Mini kits, with the choice depending on cell number. To prevent cross-contamination, every cell subset was processed on its own, while patient and healthy donor samples were processed together. TCRB sequences were amplified from cDNA with the immunoSEQ multiplex PCR, producing 87-bp fragments spanning the CDR3 region. The amplicons were sequenced using the Illumina HiSeq platform. Per the original workflow: Synthetic template baselines were used to correct PCR bias computationally, reads within Hamming distance 2 were collapsed, and singletons that could not be merged were discarded. By aligning reads against IMGT, V, D and J genes, CDR3 length, and insertions or deletions at six rearrangement sites were assigned. Clonotype counts were normalized to sorted cell number within each subset before computing true diversity and Gini coefficients with the tcR R package. Repertoire sharing was quantified using the overlap coefficient calculated on TCRB nucleotide sequences. Out-of-frame TCRB sequences from naive cells were analyzed as a proxy for the pre-selection repertoire. This is the immuneACCESS table as TCRdb keeps it, with only in-frame sequences that have V and J called. A part of the clones is gone; compared with another copy, unresolved V genes explain less than half, and the rest is unexplained. V and J calls and clone size follow that table, whereas D and trimming were derived from the DNA. For this sample there are under 450,000 clones; around 16% appear just once. The ten biggest clones cover roughly 0.017% of the sample.

Sequencing used naive CD4+ T cells from blood. The cell subset or site label on this specimen signifies: true naive CD4+ T cells. The clonotype comes from a woman younger than 35 in good health. The V gene is TRBV15 and the J gene is TRBJ1-1; 9 bases in between match TRBD1. The bases read TGTGCCACCAGCCGGGGGACAGGGCCGCTACCCATGAACACTGAAGCTTTCTTT. Translated, this is CATSRGTGPLPMNTEAFF.